These T cell receptor beta chains were read from a single sample in a study of CD8 T cells in Susac syndrome. Each CDR3 protein gets one entry after TCRdb re-called the immunoSEQ multiplex PCR reads with MiXCR. The sample consists of about 150,000 distinct CDR3 sequences, around 95% of them appearing once. Sequencing was performed on CD8+ T cells from PBMCs. These receptors were obtained from a human donor with multiple sclerosis. CDR3s include the opening cysteine and the closing phenylalanine or tryptophan. The D gene is left open where the match is weak. Rows give clone size only sometimes, using once, few, many, or a class for an expanded clone.

TGTGCCAGCAGCCAAGCGGGCCACTCAAGCTACGAGCAGTACTTC	CASSQAGHSSYEQYF	TRBV3-1	15	-	-	TRBJ2-7
TGCGCCAGCAGCTTGGGGCAGGGCAATGAGCAGTTCTTC	CASSLGQGNEQFF	TRBV5-1	13	-	-	TRBJ2-1
TGTGCCAGCAGTTTCGGGGGAACCGGGGAGCTGTTTTTT	CASSFGGTGELFF	TRBV27	13	-	-	TRBJ2-2
TGCAGCGGCGGCGGTGGGGACACAGATACGCAGTATTTT	CSGGGGDTDTQYF	TRBV29-1	13	-	-	TRBJ2-3
TGCGCCAGCAGCCAAGTGCTAGCGGGGACCTACAATGAGCAGTTCTTC	CASSQVLAGTYNEQFF	TRBV4-1	16	TRBD2	-	TRBJ2-1
TGCAGCGTTGAAGGAGGGACAGGGAACTCAGCCGACTACGAGCAGTACTTC	CSVEGGTGNSADYEQYF	TRBV29-1	17	TRBD1	-	TRBJ2-7
TGTGCCAGCAGCGTAGTATCGGGAAAAGATGGCTACACCTTC	CASSVVSGKDGYTF	TRBV9	14	-	-	TRBJ1-2
TGTGCCAGCAGCCCCGGGACAGCTACCTACGAGCAGTACTTC	CASSPGTATYEQYF	TRBV27	14	TRBD1	few	TRBJ2-7
TGTGCCAGCAGTACCAGGGAGGGATCGAACCTCCCGTGGGCTTTCTTT	CASSTREGSNLPWAFF	TRBV12-3/TRBV12-4	16	-	once	TRBJ1-1
TGCAGTGCTAGAGAGGGGACTAGCGGGGGCCTATACAATGAGCAGTTCTTC	CSAREGTSGGLYNEQFF	TRBV20-1	17	TRBD2	-	TRBJ2-1
TGTGCCAGCAACGACCAGGGGACCTACGAGCAGTACTTC	CASNDQGTYEQYF	TRBV2	13	-	-	TRBJ2-7
TGTGCCACCAGCGGATCAGCGGGGGAGACCAATGAGCAGTTCTTC	CATSGSAGETNEQFF	TRBV15	15	TRBD2	-	TRBJ2-1
TGTGCCAGCAGTAGGGACAGGGGGCTGCCTAAGTCACCCCTCCACTTT	CASSRDRGLPKSPLHF	TRBV3-1	16	TRBD1	-	TRBJ1-6
TGCGCCAGCCGCCCCCCCAATTCACCCCTCCACTTT	CASRPPNSPLHF	TRBV23-1	12	-	-	TRBJ1-6
TGTGCCAGCAGTTCGACAGGGGGGAGCGGTACGCAGTATTTT	CASSSTGGSGTQYF	TRBV12-3/TRBV12-4	14	TRBD1	-	TRBJ2-3
TGCGCCAGCAGCCCGTCCGGGACAGGGGCTAACTATGGCTACACCTTC	CASSPSGTGANYGYTF	TRBV5-1	16	TRBD1	-	TRBJ1-2
TGTGCCAGCAGCTTTGGGCCCGGGACAGGGGGCGTCTATGGCTACACCTTC	CASSFGPGTGGVYGYTF	TRBV7-9	17	TRBD1	-	TRBJ1-2
TGCAGCCTGCTGTACGGCGGGGAGCTGTTTTTT	CSLLYGGELFF	TRBV29-1	11	-	-	TRBJ2-2
TGTGCCAGCAGCTCAGATGAGGGGTCGACACGGGGGACCCAGTACTTC	CASSSDEGSTRGTQYF	TRBV13	16	-	-	TRBJ2-5
TGCAGCGTAGAAGGACAGGACGAGCAGTACTTC	CSVEGQDEQYF	TRBV29-1	11	TRBD1	-	TRBJ2-7
TGTGCCACCAGCAGTAACAGCTTCGAGCAGTACTTC	CATSSNSFEQYF	TRBV15	12	-	-	TRBJ2-7
TGTGCCGGTAACCTACAGGGTTGGGGACCCTATGGCTACACCTTC	CAGNLQGWGPYGYTF	TRBV30	15	-	-	TRBJ1-2
TGTGCCAGCAGTTTATCGCCGAACACCGGGGAGCTGTTTTTT	CASSLSPNTGELFF	TRBV27	14	-	once	TRBJ2-2
TGTGCCAGCAGTTACGACCCCCCGACCCAGGGTTCCAACGAGCAGTACTTC	CASSYDPPTQGSNEQYF	TRBV6-5	17	-	-	TRBJ2-7
TGCGCCAGCAACGACCCGACAGGTGTTTGGTACTTC	CASNDPTGVWYF	TRBV4-1	12	-	-	TRBJ2-5
TGTGCCAGCAGCCTAAATAACGAGCAGTACTTC	CASSLNNEQYF	TRBV5-6	11	-	-	TRBJ2-7
TGTGCCAGCAGTTTATCCGGGCAGGAGGGCTATGGCTACACCTTC	CASSLSGQEGYGYTF	TRBV12-3/TRBV12-4	15	-	once	TRBJ1-2
TGTGCCAGCGGGGACGAACTAGCGGGGGGTAACAATGAGCAGTTCTTC	CASGDELAGGNNEQFF	TRBV6-1	16	TRBD2	-	TRBJ2-1
TGCAGTGCTAGAGGAATTAAGACGGGGGACCCGATGAACACTGAAGCTTTCTTT	CSARGIKTGDPMNTEAFF	TRBV20-1	18	-	-	TRBJ1-1
TGTGCCAGCAGTGATGGGGGCGAGCAGTACTTC	CASSDGGEQYF	TRBV2	11	-	-	TRBJ2-7
TGTGCCAGTGCCGCTAGCGGGGTGTACAATGAGCAGTTCTTC	CASAASGVYNEQFF	TRBV19	14	TRBD2	-	TRBJ2-1
TGCAGCGTTGCGGGGCTGAATGAAAAACTGTTTTTT	CSVAGLNEKLFF	TRBV29-1	12	-	once	TRBJ1-4
TGCGCCAGCAGCTGGGCCACAGGTTTAGACGGCTACACCTTC	CASSWATGLDGYTF	TRBV5-1	14	-	-	TRBJ1-2
TGTGCCAGCAGTGCCTCTAGTGGGGGGCCCCAGCATTTT	CASSASSGGPQHF	TRBV25-1	13	-	-	TRBJ1-5
TGTGCCAGCCACCCCGGTTCACCCCTCCACTTT	CASHPGSPLHF	TRBV19	11	-	-	TRBJ1-6
TGTGCCACCAGCAGAGTCGGGCAGCAAGAGACCCAGTACTTC	CATSRVGQQETQYF	TRBV15	14	-	-	TRBJ2-5
TGTGCCAGCAGCTTAGAGATGGGCCCCTACAATGAGCAGTTCTTC	CASSLEMGPYNEQFF	TRBV11-1	15	-	-	TRBJ2-1
TGCAGTGTCCAGGTGAACACTGAAGCTTTCTTT	CSVQVNTEAFF	TRBV29-1	11	-	few	TRBJ1-1
TGTGCCAGCAGCGATCCGACCGACAGCGTCTATGGCTACACCTTC	CASSDPTDSVYGYTF	TRBV2	15	-	-	TRBJ1-2
TGTGCCAGCACCCTGGGCGCCGAGCAGTACTTC	CASTLGAEQYF	TRBV27	11	-	once	TRBJ2-7
TGTGCCAGCAGCCCCACCTTGGGTAGCGGCCCTAGCACAGATACGCAGTATTTT	CASSPTLGSGPSTDTQYF	TRBV13	18	-	-	TRBJ2-3
TGTGCCAGCAGTTTGGCTCTAGTATACGAGCAGTACTTC	CASSLALVYEQYF	TRBV12-3/TRBV12-4	13	-	-	TRBJ2-7